This TCR beta chain was captured by sequencing in a study of T cells in Graves' hyperthyroidism and ophthalmopathy. Study-wide results and caveats: Ophthalmopathy got predicted by the model a median roughly 6.4 months before its onset. Blood shared most expanded thyroid clonotypes above 0.001.

V gave up 5 bases and J gave up 4 bases; unmatched junction bases: 10. Per germline, CDR1 SEHNR and CDR2 FQNEAQ (reference sequence). The CDR3 length is 16 residues. Graves' hyperthyroidism was deemed stable absent ophthalmopathy progression within 18 months. The source of the PBMCs was less than 12 ml of fresh peripheral blood. As for this clonotype: Its antigen remains unknown.

Amplified regions were TCR beta CDR3 sequences from RNA transcripts. HTBI primers were used for first-round RT-PCR of the TCR CDR3. TCRdb itself ran the multiplex PCR reads through MiXCR, one entry per CDR3 protein. This sample has 370,000 or so distinct CDR3 sequences, with around 25% found just once. The sequencing input was blood. This clonotype originated in a man between 45 and 60 years old with Graves' hyperthyroidism. The chain employs TRBV7-9 and TRBJ2-1; 8 bases are a match to TRBD1. The CDR3 here is CASSTWTGRPYNEQFF. For the CDR3, the DNA is TGTGCCAGCAGCACATGGACAGGGCGACCTTACAATGAGCAGTTCTTC.